This T cell receptor beta chain comes out of a study of spatial heterogeneity in lung cancer. Study at large: More than 9.5 raw reads, on average, carried each unique TCR and UMI combination. Overall study results and limits: Ubiquitous expanded tumor TCRs showed up in blood more at resection than follow-up.

Time point denoted: sample taken at primary tumor resection. Samples came from 70 to 80 TRACERx patients with untreated early-stage lung cancer. This clonotype was seen at least ten times. Antigen unknown. V dropped 2 bases and J dropped 3 bases, with 9 bases sitting between them. Germline V gives CDR1 SGDLS, CDR2 YYNGEE. The CDR3 loop spans 14 amino acids. TCRdb analysed the 5' RACE reads with MiXCR anew, one entry per CDR3 protein. The sample yields about 13,000 distinct CDR3 sequences, around 4.1% seen once. The specimen comprised PBMCs, sampled at surgery. The TCR sequence derives from a male donor with early-stage non-small cell lung cancer. The chain uses TRBV9 and TRBJ2-1; no clear D gene. DNA for the CDR3: TGTGCCAGCAGCGTCGGCGGAAACTACAATGAGCAGTTCTTC. Its translation: CASSVGGNYNEQFF.